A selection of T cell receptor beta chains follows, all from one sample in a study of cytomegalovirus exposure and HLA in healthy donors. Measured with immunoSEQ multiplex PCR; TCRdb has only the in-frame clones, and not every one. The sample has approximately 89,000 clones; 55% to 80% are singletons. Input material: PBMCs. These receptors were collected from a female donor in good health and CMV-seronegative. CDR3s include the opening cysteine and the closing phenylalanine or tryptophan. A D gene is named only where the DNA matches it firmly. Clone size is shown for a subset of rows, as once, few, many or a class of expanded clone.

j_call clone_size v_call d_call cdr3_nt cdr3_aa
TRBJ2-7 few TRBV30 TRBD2 TGTGCCTGGAGTGTAAGTTCGACGGGGAGGGGGCAGTACTTC CAWSVSSTGRGQYF
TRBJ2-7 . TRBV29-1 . TGCAGCGTTGCAGACCATTACGAGCAGTACTTC CSVADHYEQYF
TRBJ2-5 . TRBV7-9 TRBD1 TGTGCCAGCAGCGGAGACCGGGACAGGGGGCGGGAGACCCAGTACTTC CASSGDRDRGRETQYF
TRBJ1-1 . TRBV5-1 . TGCGCCAGCAGCTTTGATGGGGGGGGAAAAGCTTTCTTT CASSFDGGGKAFF
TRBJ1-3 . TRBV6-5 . TGTGCCAGCAGTTACTCGTCAGCAGGGTCTGGAAACACCATATATTTT CASSYSSAGSGNTIYF
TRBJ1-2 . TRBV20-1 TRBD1 TGCAGTGCTAACAGGGGGCCCTACACCTTC CSANRGPYTF
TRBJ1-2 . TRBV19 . TGTGCCAGTAGTACAGGGTATACTCCTCATGGCTACACCTTC CASSTGYTPHGYTF
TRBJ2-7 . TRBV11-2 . TGTGCCAGCAGCTTAGGGGGGCGATCTCTGTACTTC CASSLGGRSLYF
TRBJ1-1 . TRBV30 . TGTGCCTGGAGCGCGGTCGGTGGTGAAGCTTTCTTT CAWSAVGGEAFF
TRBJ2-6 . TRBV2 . TGTGCCAGCGACCGGGGGGCAGACTCTGGGGCCAACGTCCTGACTTTC CASDRGADSGANVLTF
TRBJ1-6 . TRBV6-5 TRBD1 TGTGCCAGCAGCCCGGGACAGGCAAATTCACCCCTCCACTTT CASSPGQANSPLHF
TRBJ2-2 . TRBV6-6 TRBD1 TGTGCCAGCAGTTACGGCCGACAGGGTACGGGCGGGGAGCTGTTTTTT CASSYGRQGTGGELFF